The following is a TCR beta chain sequence with its context. Its antigen is still unknown. The ends were cut back, 5 bases at V and 5 bases at J, with 18 bases in the middle. CDR1 and CDR2 from the germline V gene are SGHTA and FQGTGA. The CDR3 contains 15 residues. These data belong to a study of OX40 agonist ivuxolimab in advanced cancers. Study-wide results and caveats: Low normalized T-cell clonal expansion was additionally recorded for some nonresponders. CD4+ and CD8+ blood T cells expanded clonally by week 6 at 0.1 to 3.0 mg/kg. Clonal expansion in partial responders at 0.1-3.0 mg/kg ranked among the lowest.

The method was immunoSEQ multiplex PCR; TCRdb's version includes in-frame clones alone and lacks a portion of them. This table has about 59,000 clones, over 80% appearing once. The sampling schedule covered blood at baseline, cycle 4 day 1, and cycle 7 day 1. This receptor was obtained from an adult with an advanced solid tumor such as melanoma, head and neck, liver or kidney cancer. The gene calls are TRBV7-3 and TRBJ1-1, with D tentatively TRBD1 (5 bases). This material consisted of CD4+ or CD8+ T cells sorted from blood, taken in a trial of the OX40 agonist ivuxolimab. In DNA, the CDR3 is TGTGCCAGCAGCCCAGGTGGTGGGGGTGGGACTGAAGCTTTCTTT. Protein product: CASSPGGGGGTEAFF.